This record covers a single TCR beta chain. Its antigen remains unidentified. These data originate in a study of blood T cells in healthy people across ages. Broader study findings: No conclusive comparison of naive versus antigen-experienced cells was possible with unsorted PBMCs.

Each individual donor underwent a draw of about 9.1 milliliters of peripheral blood. PBMCs were isolated at a quantity of at least 7 million per sample. Total RNA, at least 5 micrograms per sample, was extracted from PBMCs. Next came a second PCR, run for roughly 6 to 11 cycles, which used a sample-barcoded 5' primer along with a J-beta primer mix. MiXCR, run by TCRdb on the 5' RACE reads, gives a single entry per CDR3 protein. The sample consists of around 1.5 million distinct CDR3 sequences, around 35% of them appearing once. The TCR comes from a woman in her 30s in good health. Sequencing was performed on blood.

CDR3 coding DNA: TGCAGTGCTAGAGATTCGGGCTTCTCCTACAATGAGCAGTTCTTC. Translated, it gives CSARDSGFSYNEQFF. The rearrangement joins TRBV20-1 to TRBJ2-1; D is unresolved. V shed 0 bases and J shed 0 bases, with 9 bases lying between them. CDR3 length: 15 residues. Germline V gene data show CDR1 as DFQATT and CDR2 as SNEGSKA (reference sequence).